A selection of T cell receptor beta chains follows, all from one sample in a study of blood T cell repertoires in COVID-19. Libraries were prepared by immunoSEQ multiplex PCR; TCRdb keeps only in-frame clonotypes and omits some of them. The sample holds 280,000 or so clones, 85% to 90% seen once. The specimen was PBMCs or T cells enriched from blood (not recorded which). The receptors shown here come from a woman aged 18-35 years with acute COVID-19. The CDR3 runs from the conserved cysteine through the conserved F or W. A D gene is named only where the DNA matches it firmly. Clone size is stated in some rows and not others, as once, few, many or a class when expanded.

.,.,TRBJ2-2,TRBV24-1,TGTGCCACCAGTGGCCCCGGGAACACCGGGGAGCTGTTTTTT,CATSGPGNTGELFF
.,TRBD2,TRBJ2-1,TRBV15,TGTGCCACCAGCAGAGATAAGGCGGGACTAGCTAATGAGCAGTTCTTC,CATSRDKAGLANEQFF
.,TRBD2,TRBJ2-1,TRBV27,TGTGCCAGCGGTCTCCGCGCTACGCGGGGGGTGGTGAATGAGCAGTTCTTC,CASGLRATRGVVNEQFF
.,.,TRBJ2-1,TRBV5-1,TGCGCCAGCAGCTTGGCGGGTAGCTCCTACAATGAGCAGTTCTTC,CASSLAGSSYNEQFF
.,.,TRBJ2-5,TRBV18,TGTGCCAGCTCACCAAGTCGCAGTACCCAAGAGACCCAGTACTTC,CASSPSRSTQETQYF
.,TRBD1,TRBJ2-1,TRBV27,TGTGCCAGCAGTTTGTGGGACAGCCATGAGCAGTTCTTC,CASSLWDSHEQFF
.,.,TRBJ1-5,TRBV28,TGTGCCAGCAGTTTACCGCCAACAGGGTCGCAGCCCCAGCATTTT,CASSLPPTGSQPQHF
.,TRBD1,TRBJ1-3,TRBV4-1,TGCGCCAGCAGCCAACCCGGGACAGCCGATGGAAACACCATATATTTT,CASSQPGTADGNTIYF
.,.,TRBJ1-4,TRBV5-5,TGTGCCAGCAGCTCCCCCGCAACTAATGAAAAACTGTTTTTT,CASSSPATNEKLFF
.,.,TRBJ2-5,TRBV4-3,TGCGCCAGCAGCCAAGAGGGGCGGGGAGAGACCCAGTACTTC,CASSQEGRGETQYF
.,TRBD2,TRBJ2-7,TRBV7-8,TGTGCCAGCAGCGGGGGGACTAGCGGGATCTACGAGCAGTACTTC,CASSGGTSGIYEQYF
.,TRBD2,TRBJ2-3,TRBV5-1,TGCGCCAGCAGCTTGTCCCGGACTAGCGGGAGCACAGATACGCAGTATTTT,CASSLSRTSGSTDTQYF
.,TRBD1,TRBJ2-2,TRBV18,TGTGCCAGCTCACCTACAGGGGCAGGGGCGAACACCGGGGAGCTGTTTTTT,CASSPTGAGANTGELFF
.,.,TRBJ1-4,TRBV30,TGTGCCTCCTCACAGGGCCGAGGGATAATACATGAAAAACTGTTTTTT,CASSQGRGIIHEKLFF
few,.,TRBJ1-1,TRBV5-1,TGCGCCAGCAGCCCCTCGGGATCAATGAACACTGAAGCTTTCTTT,CASSPSGSMNTEAFF
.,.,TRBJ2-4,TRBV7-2,TGTGCCAGCAGCCAAGGGGCTCTAGCCAAAAACATTCAGTACTTC,CASSQGALAKNIQYF
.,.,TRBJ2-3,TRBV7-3,TGTGCCAGCAGCCTCACTAGTGGAAGAGAGCGCACAGATACGCAGTATTTT,CASSLTSGRERTDTQYF
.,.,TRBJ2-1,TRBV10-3,TGTGCCATCAGTGCTGGTCTAGCGAGGAATGAGCAGTTCTTC,CAISAGLARNEQFF
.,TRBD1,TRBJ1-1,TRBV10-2,TGCGCCAGCAGTGAGGGGGTGACAGGGTATGAAGCTTTCTTT,CASSEGVTGYEAFF
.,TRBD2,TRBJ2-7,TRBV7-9,TGTGCCAGCAGCTTAGACCTGGGACTAGACACCTACGAGCAGTACTTC,CASSLDLGLDTYEQYF
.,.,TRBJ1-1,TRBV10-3,TGTGCCATCAGCGGGGGACTGAATTTGAACACTGAAGCTTTCTTT,CAISGGLNLNTEAFF
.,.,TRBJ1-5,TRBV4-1,TGCGCCAGCAGCCAAGGGACGGGGAATCAGCCCCAGCATTTT,CASSQGTGNQPQHF
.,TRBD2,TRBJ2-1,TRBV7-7,TGTGCCAGCAGCCTAGCGGGAGGGCCTGCGGGTGAGCAGTTCTTC,CASSLAGGPAGEQFF
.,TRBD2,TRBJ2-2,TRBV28,TGTGCCAGCAGTCCCTTCCTGGCTAGCGGGAGAGGAGGCGGGGAGCTGTTTTTT,CASSPFLASGRGGGELFF
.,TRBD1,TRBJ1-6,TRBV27,TGTGCCAGCAGTTCGAGCCGGGACAGGGGTGGACCCCTCCACTTT,CASSSSRDRGGPLHF
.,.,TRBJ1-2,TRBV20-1,TGCAGTGCTAGTGGCAACTCTAGGGGCTACACCTTC,CSASGNSRGYTF
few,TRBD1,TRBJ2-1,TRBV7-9,TGTGCCAGCAGCGGAGGGACAGGGGGTAATGAGCAGTTCTTC,CASSGGTGGNEQFF
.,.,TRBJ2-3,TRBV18,TGTGCCAGCTCACCACGGTATACTAGTCTAGATACGCAGTATTTT,CASSPRYTSLDTQYF
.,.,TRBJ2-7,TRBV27,TGTGCCAGCAGCTTGGACAACCCCTACGAGCAGTACTTC,CASSLDNPYEQYF
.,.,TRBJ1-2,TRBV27,TGTGCCAGCAGTTTATGGGAGGGCGAGGGCGGCTACACCTTC,CASSLWEGEGGYTF
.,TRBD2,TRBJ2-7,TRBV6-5,TGTGCCAGCAGCACCCGACTAGCGGAGCAGTACTTC,CASSTRLAEQYF
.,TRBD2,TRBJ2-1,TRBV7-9,TGTGCCAGCAGAGTAGCGGGCTCCTACAATGAGCAGTTCTTC,CASRVAGSYNEQFF
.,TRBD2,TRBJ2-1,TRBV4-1,TGCGCCAGCAGCCAAGGGCTAGCGGGAGAAGTTGAGCAGTTCTTC,CASSQGLAGEVEQFF
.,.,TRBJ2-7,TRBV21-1,TGTGCCAGCAGCAACCCGGGACACCCCCAGTACTTC,CASSNPGHPQYF
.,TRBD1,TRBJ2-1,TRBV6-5,TGTGCCAGCAGTCCCGACAGGGGGCAGAACAATGAGCAGTTCTTC,CASSPDRGQNNEQFF
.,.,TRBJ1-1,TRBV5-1,TGCGCCAGCAGCCATCAGGGCGAAAAGACTGAAGCTTTCTTT,CASSHQGEKTEAFF
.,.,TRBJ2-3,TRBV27,TGTGCCAGCAGAAGGGGCTGGGATACGCAGTATTTT,CASRRGWDTQYF
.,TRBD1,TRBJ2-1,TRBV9,TGTGCCAGCAGCGGACGACAGGGGGAGTGGGGTGAGCAGTTCTTC,CASSGRQGEWGEQFF
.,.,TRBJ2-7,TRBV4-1,TGCGCCAGCAGCCAAGGACTGGTTTCCGAGCAGTACTTC,CASSQGLVSEQYF
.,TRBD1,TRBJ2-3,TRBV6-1,TGTGCCAGCAGTGAAGCGCTGGCAGGGGGTTATACGCAGTATTTT,CASSEALAGGYTQYF
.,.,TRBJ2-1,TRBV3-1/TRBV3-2,TGTGCCAGCAGCCAAGATCAAAGACCGGAGAGCTCCTACAATGAGCAGTTCTTC,CASSQDQRPESSYNEQFF